This record covers a single T cell receptor beta chain. Germline assignment: CDR1 ENHRY and CDR2 SYGVKD. The CDR3 runs to 13 residues. The V end was cut by 5 bases, the J end by 2 bases, with 9 bases between. The source of the sample is a study of blood T cell repertoires in COVID-19. As for the study in general: Sites across the United States, Italy and Spain contributed samples from acute and convalescent COVID-19. T cells, B-cell-depleted T cells, or PBMCs supplied cDNA or gDNA.

In the original processing: Nucleated cell counts were estimated from reference gene primer amplification. TCRdb's table, derived via immunoSEQ multiplex PCR, lists solely in-frame clones and lacks some. D and trimming were read from the DNA, whereas the V and J calls and clone size are those reported in that table. This sample has about 240,000 clones, with 70% to 90% found just once. The rearrangement uses TRBV10-3 and TRBJ1-1; D gene uncertain. Material: peripheral blood. The origin of this receptor is a middle-aged woman who had recovered from COVID-19. CDR3 sequence (DNA): TGTGCCATCAGTCCTGACACCAACACTGAAGCTTTCTTT. Translation gives CAISPDTNTEAFF.